The 11 T cell receptor beta chains reported below all come from one sample, sequenced in a study of OX40 agonist ivuxolimab in advanced cancers. Data came from immunoSEQ multiplex PCR; TCRdb stores just in-frame clones and leaves some out. The sample shows about 36,000 clones, around 80% of them seen only once. This material consisted of CD4+ or CD8+ T cells sorted from blood, taken in a trial of the OX40 agonist ivuxolimab. Receptors were obtained from an adult with an advanced solid tumor such as melanoma, head and neck, liver or kidney cancer.

The CDR3 reads CASSSTGSYGYTF. CDR3 bases: TGTGCCAGCAGTTCGACAGGGAGCTATGGCTACACCTTC. The J gene is TRBJ1-2, the V gene TRBV2; the match to TRBD1 covers 7 bases. CDR1 and CDR2 (germline): SNHLY, FYNNEI. The CDR3 length is 13 residues. The trim removed 5 bases at V and 4 bases at J, leaving 4 bases unmatched.

The CDR3 bases are TGTGCCAGCAGTGAAGCAGAAAACTATGGCTACACCTTC. This encodes CASSEAENYGYTF. This sequence joins TRBV6-1 and TRBJ1-2, with D unclear. V lost 0 bases and J 2 bases, leaving 4 bases between the germline ends. CDR3 length equals 13 residues. From germline, CDR1 is MNHNS and CDR2 SASEGT.

In its sample, this clone was seen a few times. The rearrangement links TRBV19 to TRBJ2-1, with 7 nucleotides matching TRBD2. The V gene's germline CDR1 is LNHDA and CDR2 SQIVND (reference sequence). Germline trimming cut 1 base from V and 4 bases from J; bases unmatched to any gene: 4. This CDR3 has 15 residues. CDR3 sequence: CASSIAGGLYNEQFF. CDR3 nucleotide sequence: TGTGCCAGTAGTATAGCGGGGGGACTATACAATGAGCAGTTCTTC.

The V call is TRBV5-6, the J call TRBJ2-2; 8 bases map to TRBD2. CDR3 length: 17 residues. V dropped 6 bases and J dropped 4; count of bases not matched to a gene: 14. Per the germline V gene, CDR1 is SGHDT and CDR2 is YYEEEE. The CDR3 coding sequence is TGTGCCAGCACCACCAACGGGAGGGTTCTAGGCACCGGGGAGCTGTTTTTT. Its protein product is CASTTNGRVLGTGELFF. The whole variable domain, remainder taken from reference TRBV5-6 and TRBJ2-2, is DAGVTQSPTHLIKTRGQQVTLRCSPKSGHDTVSWYQQALGQGPQFIFQYYEEEERQRGNFPDRFSGHQFPNYSSELNVNALLLGDSALYLCASTTNGRVLGTGELFFGEGSRLTVL.

V and J are TRBV4-1 and TRBJ1-1; D is uncertain. The CDR3 has 15 amino acids. Germline V gene sequence: CDR1 MGHRA, CDR2 YSYEKL. V gave up 4 bases and J gave up 0 bases, with 12 bases separating them. The CDR3 spells CASSPSRGMNTEAFF. The CDR3 DNA is TGCGCCAGCAGCCCCTCGAGAGGGATGAACACTGAAGCTTTCTTT.

In this sample, this clone turned up a few times. V gene TRBV7-9 combines with J gene TRBJ1-6; 10 bases line up with TRBD1. The V and J ends lost 7 bases and 8 bases, in that order; junction bases with no gene match: 5. This CDR3 contains 14 residues. Germline V lookup: CDR1 SEHNR, CDR2 FQNEAQ (reference sequence). This CDR3 is CASKGTGEYSPLHF. The CDR3 DNA reads as TGTGCCAGCAAGGGGACAGGGGAGTATTCACCCCTCCACTTT.

The gene calls are TRBV29-1 and TRBJ1-2; D remains unclear. The CDR3 is made up of 13 amino acids. V lost 6 bases to trimming and J lost 8 bases, with 19 bases between them. CDR1 SQVTM and CDR2 ANQGSEA come from the germline V gene. The CDR3 region is CSVPPTASQGYTF. In nucleotides, the CDR3 is TGCAGCGTCCCCCCGACGGCCAGTCAGGGCTACACCTTC.

This chain joins TRBV7-9 and TRBJ1-6; D unresolved. From germline, CDR1 is SEHNR and CDR2 FQNEAQ (reference sequence). The germline V and J ends were trimmed by 1 base and 7 bases, with 8 bases remaining between them. The CDR3 is 14 amino acids. The CDR3, as DNA: TGTGCCAGCAGCTTAGGGGGAAGGAATTCACCCCTCCACTTT. Protein product: CASSLGGRNSPLHF.

The chain employs TRBV6-1 and TRBJ2-2; TRBD2 is a possible D gene (6 bases). Germline V lookup: CDR1 MNHNS, CDR2 SASEGT. The CDR3 extends over 14 amino acids. V was clipped by 11 bases and J by 1 base, with 14 bases between them. In nucleotides, the CDR3 is TGTGCCGCAACGGGGGTAATGAACACCGGGGAGCTGTTTTTT. Protein sequence: CAATGVMNTGELFF.

The CDR3 DNA follows: TGTGCCAGCAGCGGTATGAGTCTAGACACTGAAGCTTTCTTT. This codes for CASSGMSLDTEAFF. V and J are TRBV9 and TRBJ1-1; D remains ambiguous. V gave up 3 bases and J gave up 3 bases, with 12 bases separating them. There are 14 residues in the CDR3. Germline V CDR1 and CDR2: SGDLS, YYNGEE.

The chain recombines TRBV7-6 with TRBJ1-1; D may be TRBD1 (6 bases). V shed 6 bases and J shed 6 bases, with 8 bases lying between them. Germline loops: CDR1 SGHVS, CDR2 FNYEAQ. The CDR3 extends over 11 amino acids. The CDR3 is CASSQGSEAFF. The CDR3 DNA reads as TGTGCCAGCAGTCAGGGGTCTGAAGCTTTCTTT.